Below, 28 T cell receptor beta chains from the same sample are listed, as sequenced in a study of blood T cells in healthy people across ages. Using a J-beta primer mix together with a sample-barcoded 5' primer, a second PCR was run for roughly 7 to 12 cycles. TCRdb independently ran MiXCR on the 5' RACE reads; one entry per CDR3 protein. The top ten clones hold over 2% of a sample with under 2,000,000 distinct CDR3 sequences, roughly 50% of them seen once. Sequences were obtained from blood. The receptor set was obtained from a middle-aged woman in good health.

This clonotype showed up just a few times. This rearrangement joins TRBV6-5 to TRBJ2-5; D not certain. Germline loops: CDR1 MNHEY, CDR2 SVGAGI. CDR3 length equals 15 residues. Trimming took 0 bases from V and 5 from J, leaving 13 bases between them. As DNA, the CDR3 is TGTGCCAGCAGTTACTCGTTTGGACGTCTTGAGACCCAGTACTTC. It encodes CASSYSFGRLETQYF.

The chain joins TRBV6-2 or TRBV6-3 to TRBJ2-7, with 7 bases that match TRBD2. TRBJ2-5 matches the DNA end more closely, so the J call is doubtful. Germline V CDR1 and CDR2: MNHEY, SVGEGT. The CDR3 has 15 amino acids. The DNA of the CDR3 is TGTGCCAGCAGTCTCCAAAAGACTAGCTTGGGGACCCAGTACTTC. As protein: CASSLQKTSLGTQYF.

About this clonotype: A read error may explain this, as a much larger clone is one base away. The rearrangement joins TRBV29-1 to TRBJ2-1, with D possibly being TRBD2 (6 bases). Germline V gene lookup returns CDR1 SQVTM and CDR2 ANQGSEA. CDR3 length equals 12 residues. V was trimmed by 5 bases and J by 10 bases, leaving 15 bases between them. The CDR3 DNA reads TGCAGCGTTCGGGGGTCCCCCTACGAGCAGTTCTTC. Encoded protein: CSVRGSPYEQFF.

The chain combines TRBV5-5 with TRBJ2-3, with 7 bases identical to TRBD1. Germline CDR1 and CDR2: SGHKS and YYEKEE (reference sequence). Trimming removed 4 bases from V and 1 base from J; junction bases left unmatched: 6. The CDR3 extends over 15 amino acids. The CDR3 protein is CASSPGQLRTDTQYF. CDR3 bases: TGTGCCAGCAGCCCGGGACAGCTACGCACAGATACGCAGTATTTT.

The V call is TRBV2, the J call TRBJ2-3, with TRBD2 matching over 11 bases. Germline CDR1 SNHLY, CDR2 FYNNEI. CDR3 size: 16 residues. The trim removed 6 bases at V and 1 base at J, leaving 6 bases unmatched. Written as DNA, the CDR3 is TGTGCCAGCAGCGCCTCACTAGCGGGGGGCACAGATACGCAGTATTTT. Translating gives CASSASLAGGTDTQYF.

The chain uses TRBV7-9 and TRBJ2-1, with D perhaps matching TRBD2 (5 bases). This CDR3 region has 13 residues. Germline V gene data show CDR1 as SEHNR and CDR2 as FQNEAQ (reference sequence). The V end was cut by 4 bases, the J end by 8 bases, with 12 bases between. The CDR3 loop reads CASSSDAGDEQFF. The CDR3, as DNA: TGTGCCAGCAGCTCCGATGCGGGCGATGAGCAGTTCTTC.

This sequence joins TRBV4-2 and TRBJ2-1; TRBD1 might be the D (5 bases). The germline V gene encodes CDR1 LGHNA and CDR2 YNFKEQ. Between the trimmed V and J ends, which lost 5 bases and 12 bases, there was a span of 20 bases. The length of the CDR3 is 14 residues. The CDR3 is CASSARGEVGAQFF. The DNA of the CDR3 is TGTGCCAGCAGCGCGAGAGGAGAGGTTGGGGCGCAGTTCTTC.

The chain uses TRBV5-1 and TRBJ1-1, with 7 bases fitting TRBD1. Trimming at V came to 3 bases and at J to 4 bases, leaving 6 bases not matched to a gene. CDR1 and CDR2 (germline): SGHRS, YFSETQ. The CDR3 runs 14 residues. The DNA for the CDR3 is TGCGCCAGCAGCTCGCAGGGGGATGGCACTGAAGCTTTCTTT. Its protein product is CASSSQGDGTEAFF.

The rearrangement joins TRBV25-1 to TRBJ2-3; D is undetermined. The CDR3 sequence is 14 residues long. Germline V lookup: CDR1 MGHDK, CDR2 SYGVNS. Trimming left V 7 bases short and J 2 bases short, with 13 bases between. CDR3 region: CASNPGSTTDTQYF. The CDR3 DNA follows: TGTGCCAGCAACCCAGGATCGACCACAGATACGCAGTATTTT.

The V call is TRBV20-1, the J call TRBJ1-2, with D maybe TRBD1 (5 bases). Germline lookup yields CDR1 DFQATT and CDR2 SNEGSKA (reference sequence). Trimming pared 0 bases from V and 3 bases from J, leaving 8 bases between. This CDR3 spans 13 amino acids. CDR3 sequence reads: CSARDGGYYGYTF. The CDR3 DNA sequence: TGCAGTGCTAGAGATGGGGGGTACTATGGCTACACCTTC.

The V and J genes are TRBV4-1 and TRBJ1-2; D remains ambiguous. Germline loops: CDR1 MGHRA, CDR2 YSYEKL. The CDR3 has 18 residues. Trimming removed 0 bases at V and 0 bases at J, with 17 bases between. CDR3 bases: TGCGCCAGCAGCCAAGATTTATCGGGAGCGAGAGCTAACTATGGCTACACCTTC. Translation: CASSQDLSGARANYGYTF.

The rearrangement links TRBV7-9 to TRBJ1-1; D not certain. This CDR3 is built from 16 residues. V lost 5 bases and J lost 0, with 16 bases in between. Germline V gene sequence: CDR1 SEHNR, CDR2 FQNEAQ (reference sequence). CDR3 region: CASSPEVSDLNTEAFF. CDR3 DNA sequence: TGTGCCAGCAGCCCCGAGGTTAGTGACTTGAACACTGAAGCTTTCTTT.

This chain links TRBV24-1 with TRBJ1-2; D is perhaps TRBD1 (6 bases). The V gene's germline CDR1 is KGHDR and CDR2 SFDVKD. CDR3 length: 13 amino acids. V was cut by 6 bases and J by 4 bases, with 11 bases left in between. CDR3 amino acids: CATSLTGAYGYTF. For the CDR3, the DNA is TGTGCCACCAGTTTGACAGGAGCCTATGGCTACACCTTC.

This clonotype came up a few times. The CDR3 coding sequence is TGTGCTAGTGGTTTGTCATCAGGGGGTGCGGCATTCTATGGCTACACCTTC. It is translated as CASGLSSGGAAFYGYTF. The chain has TRBV12-5 and TRBJ1-2; 7 nucleotides match TRBD1. The CDR3 runs 17 residues. CDR1 and CDR2 from the germline V gene are LGHNT and FRNRAP. V was pared by 2 bases and J by 4 bases, with 13 bases of the junction left unmatched.

The chain uses TRBV12-3 or TRBV12-4 and TRBJ2-5; TRBD1 aligns across 8 bases. V shed 7 bases, J shed 5 bases, and the junction held 12 bases outside the gene matches. The CDR3 runs to 15 residues. The CDR3 nucleotides read TGTGCCAGCATTCGGACGGCAGGGGGCAGGGAGACCCAGTACTTC. Its translation: CASIRTAGGRETQYF.

This clonotype was detected many times. The junction differs from germline at one of its ends, possibly a read error. The chain links TRBV4-3 to TRBJ2-3; TRBD2 matches at 12 bases. The CDR3 runs to 15 residues. Germline values: CDR1 LGHNA, CDR2 YSLEER. Written as DNA, the CDR3 is TGTGCCAGCAGTTTGACTAGCGGGGGCCCAGATACGCAGTATTTT. It encodes CASSLTSGGPDTQYF.

Turning to this clonotype: An end of the junction differs from the germline gene, which may be a read error. Here the CDR3 reads CASSPESGERVGNEKFF. The CDR3 bases are TGCGCCAGCAGCCCCGAGAGCGGGGAAAGGGTTGGCAATGAGAAGTTCTTC. The V call is TRBV4-3, the J call TRBJ2-1, with TRBD2 matching over 7 bases. There are 17 residues in the CDR3. Per germline, CDR1 LGHNA and CDR2 YSLEER.

V is TRBV6-1 and J is TRBJ2-3; possible D gene TRBD1, 6 bases. Looked up from germline, CDR1 is MNHNS and CDR2 is SASEGT. Trimming took off 6 bases at V and 3 bases at J, with 10 bases between the two ends. This CDR3 contains 13 residues. CDR3 residues: CASSITGTDTQYF. The CDR3, as DNA: TGTGCCAGCAGCATAACAGGGACAGATACGCAGTATTTT.

This sequence joins TRBV29-1 and TRBJ2-2; a possible D gene is TRBD1 (6 bases). Germline CDR1 and CDR2: SQVTM and ANQGSEA. Trimming shortened V by 2 bases and J by 6 bases, and 13 bases separated the two germline ends. This CDR3 contains 14 residues. CDR3 DNA: TGCAGCGTTGAAACAGGGATAAGGTCCGGGGAGCTGTTTTTT. Its protein product is CSVETGIRSGELFF.

This chain connects TRBV3-1 to TRBJ2-5; 9 bases are a match to TRBD2. The germline gives CDR1 LGHDT, CDR2 YNNKEL (reference sequence). V was pared by 0 bases and J by 3 bases, with 8 bases of the junction left unmatched. CDR3 length: 17 residues. The chain's CDR3 is CASSQDWASGTKETQYF. CDR3 nucleotide sequence: TGTGCCAGCAGCCAAGATTGGGCTAGCGGGACTAAAGAGACCCAGTACTTC.

In this sample, this clonotype turned up a few times. This chain joins TRBV24-1 and TRBJ2-6; no firm D call. CDR1 and CDR2 from the germline V gene are KGHDR and SFDVKD. The CDR3 totals 15 residues. V dropped 3 bases and J dropped 4 bases, with 9 bases sitting between them. As DNA, the CDR3 is TGTGCCACCAGTGATCCGGCTGGGGGGGCCAACGTCCTGACTTTC. Translating gives CATSDPAGGANVLTF.

The chain employs TRBV4-3 and TRBJ1-3, with D uncertain. This CDR3 has 12 residues. V was cut by 11 bases and J by 7 bases, with 15 bases left in between. In germline, CDR1 is LGHNA, CDR2 YSLEER. The CDR3 region has the DNA TGCGCCGCAGCTAGGAGGCGGAACACCATATATTTT. This gives the protein CAAARRRNTIYF.

V and J are TRBV2 and TRBJ2-2, with 9 bases matching TRBD1. Germline CDR1 SNHLY, CDR2 FYNNEI. There are 15 residues in the CDR3. The V and J ends lost 8 bases and 4 bases, in that order; junction bases with no gene match: 8. The CDR3 loop reads CASAISGQGTGELFF. The CDR3 DNA sequence: TGTGCCAGCGCGATATCGGGACAGGGCACCGGGGAGCTGTTTTTT.

This clonotype has only a few counts. This rearrangement joins TRBV20-1 to TRBJ2-6; tentative D call: TRBD2 (5 bases). This CDR3 comprises 14 residues. V lost 6 bases, J lost 4 bases, and 13 bases lay in between. Germline CDR1 reads DFQATT; CDR2 reads SNEGSKA (reference sequence). Here the CDR3 DNA reads TGCAGTGCCCCCCCAGCGGCAGGGGCCAACGTCCTGACTTTC. It translates to CSAPPAAGANVLTF.

The V gene is TRBV7-2, the J gene TRBJ2-3; possible D gene TRBD2, 7 bases. V was shortened by 2 bases and J by 6 bases, with 18 bases between the two germline ends. Looked up from germline, CDR1 is SGHTA and CDR2 is FQGNSA. The CDR3 consists of 16 residues. CDR3 region: CASSLNGGGPKDTQYF. CDR3 sequence (DNA): TGTGCCAGCAGCTTAAATGGGGGGGGCCCGAAGGATACGCAGTATTTT.

This clonotype was detected a few times. The chain has TRBV7-2 and TRBJ2-3, with D perhaps matching TRBD2 (5 bases). The CDR3 covers 16 residues. Germline-derived CDR1 and CDR2 are SGHTA and FQGNSA. V was shortened by 2 bases and J by 6 bases, with 18 bases between the two germline ends. CDR3 DNA: TGTGCCAGCAGCTTATTTGGGATACCGGGGTCGGATACGCAGTATTTT. Amino acid sequence: CASSLFGIPGSDTQYF.

This clonotype was observed at least ten times. The chain combines TRBV20-1 with TRBJ2-1, with 8 nucleotides matching TRBD2. V lost 5 bases to trimming and J lost 9 bases; unmatched junction nucleotides: 9. Germline CDR1 reads DFQATT; CDR2 reads SNEGSKA (reference sequence). The CDR3 sequence is 13 residues long. The CDR3 is CSAGGGGTFEQFF. DNA for the CDR3: TGCAGTGCTGGGGGCGGGGGGACGTTTGAGCAGTTCTTC.

This clonotype was seen more than once but under ten times. The rearrangement links TRBV6-4 to TRBJ2-1; no reliable D call. This CDR3 is 15 amino acids long. CDR1 is MRHNA, CDR2 SNTAGT, per germline. Trimming removed 4 bases from V and 0 bases from J, with 10 bases in between. The CDR3 bases are TGTGCCAGCAGTGCAAGTTACGGCTCCTACAATGAGCAGTTCTTC. This encodes CASSASYGSYNEQFF.